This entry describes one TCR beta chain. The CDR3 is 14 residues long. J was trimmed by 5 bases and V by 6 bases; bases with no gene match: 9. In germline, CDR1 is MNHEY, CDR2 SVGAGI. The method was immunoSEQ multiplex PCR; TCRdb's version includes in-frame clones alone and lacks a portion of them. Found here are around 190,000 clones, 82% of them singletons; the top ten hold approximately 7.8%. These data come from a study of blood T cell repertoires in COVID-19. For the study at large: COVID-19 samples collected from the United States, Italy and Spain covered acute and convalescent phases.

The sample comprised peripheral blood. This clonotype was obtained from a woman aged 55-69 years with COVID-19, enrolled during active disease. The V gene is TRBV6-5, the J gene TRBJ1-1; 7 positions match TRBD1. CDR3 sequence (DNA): TGTGCCAGCAGAGACTCAGGGGGAGGAACTGAAGCTTTCTTT. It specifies CASRDSGGGTEAFF.